Listed here is a single T cell receptor (beta chain). The record originates from a study of T cells expressing NK-cell markers. Generation of TCR beta cDNA was performed by 5'RACE template switching incorporating UMIs. TCRdb re-analyzed the 5' RACE reads; it lists each CDR3 protein once, without DNA. The sample totals roughly 150,000 distinct CDR3 sequences. Sequencing was performed on blood T cells: a sorted CD56 or NKG2C T cell subset, CD4+ or CD8+ T cells, or bulk PBMC T cells (not recorded which). The receptor's source is a woman between 18 and 75 years old in good health.

CDR3 sequence: CASSATGGPNYGYTF. The V gene is TRBV27, the J gene TRBJ1-2; absent DNA, TCRdb's TRBD1 call cannot be checked. Germline V gene lookup returns CDR1 MNHEY and CDR2 SMNVEV (reference sequence). There are 15 residues in the CDR3.